Each of the 9 T cell receptor beta chains below was sequenced from the same sample in a study of metastatic and nonmetastatic thyroid tumors. Thyroid surgery took place with no prior treatment in any patient. TCRdb re-analyzed the PCR reads using MiXCR. The table has around 26,000 clones, approximately 20% seen once. Material for sequencing was blood. The receptors were sampled from a male donor with papillary thyroid cancer or a benign thyroid nodule (not recorded which). Some clones in this sample may be carry-over from other donors' samples.

This clone was seen at least ten times. J is TRBJ1-5 and V is TRBV6-5, with D unclear. The V gene lost 2 bases and the J gene lost 3 bases, with 8 bases spanning the gap. This CDR3 is 14 amino acids long. Germline V gene lookup returns CDR1 MNHEY and CDR2 SVGAGI. CDR3: CASSYGRNNQPQHF. CDR3 sequence (DNA): TGTGCCAGCAGTTACGGGCGGAACAATCAGCCCCAGCATTTT.

This clone was detected many times. Just one base apart from a much larger clone, this may be a read error. The J gene is TRBJ2-7, the V gene TRBV6-5, with D hard to call. The V end lost 3 bases, the J end lost 0 bases, and 6 bases lay between the germline ends. Germline CDR1 and CDR2: MNHEY and SVGAGI. The CDR3 contains 13 residues. CDR3 sequence: CASSYPNSYEQYF. The DNA for the CDR3 is TGTGCCAGCAGTTATCCTAACTCCTACGAGCAGTACTTC.

The chain recombines TRBV30 with TRBJ1-2, with D possibly TRBD1 on 5 matching bases. The V gene's germline CDR1 is GTSNPN and CDR2 SVGIG (reference sequence). The CDR3 is 14 residues long. Trimming left V 2 bases short and J 4 bases short, with 14 bases between. The DNA of the CDR3 is TGTGCCTGGAGTCGGATCGAGGGGACCTATGGCTACACCTTC. It codes for CAWSRIEGTYGYTF.

The sample holds many counts of this clone. The rearrangement links TRBV24-1 to TRBJ1-1, with D tentatively TRBD1 (6 bases). The CDR3 has 16 residues. Trimming removed 5 bases at V and 0 bases at J, with 15 bases between. Per germline, CDR1 KGHDR and CDR2 SFDVKD. CDR3 nucleotides: TGTGCCACCAGTGGACTAGGCGGACAGTTGAACACTGAAGCTTTCTTT. It is translated as CATSGLGGQLNTEAFF.

This clone is categorized as medium-sized. The J gene is TRBJ2-1, the V gene TRBV12-3 or TRBV12-4; possible D gene TRBD2, 5 bases. CDR3 size: 15 residues. The V end was cut by 5 bases, the J end by 2 bases, with 13 bases between. The CDR3 DNA reads as TGTGCCAGCAGTCCTTGGGGAGCGGCCTACAATGAGCAGTTCTTC. This translates into CASSPWGAAYNEQFF.

This clone occurred many times. This rearrangement joins TRBV28 to TRBJ2-5; D tentatively reads TRBD1 or TRBD2 (5 bases each). The CDR3 totals 17 residues. Trimming shortened V by 4 bases and J by 5 bases, and 23 bases separated the two germline ends. Germline V gives CDR1 MDHEN, CDR2 SYDVKM. CDR3 in amino acids: CASSYATGPPHEETQYF. The DNA for the CDR3 is TGTGCCAGCAGTTATGCAACGGGACCCCCGCACGAGGAGACCCAGTACTTC.

This clone was seen only a few times. The chain recombines TRBV6-1 with TRBJ2-4; D is possibly TRBD1 (5 bases). The CDR3 has 15 amino acids. CDR1 and CDR2 (germline): MNHNS, SASEGT. V dropped 1 base and J dropped 7 bases, with 14 bases sitting between them. In DNA form, the CDR3 reads TGTGCCAGCAGTGAAGTCAGGGCCCTCGGGAACATTCAGTACTTC. It is translated as CASSEVRALGNIQYF.

In this sample, this clone turned up a few times. The chain couples TRBV6-1 to TRBJ2-3, with a tentative D call TRBD2 (5 bases). Germline V CDR1 and CDR2: MNHNS, SASEGT. The CDR3 spans 15 residues. Trimming shortened V by 6 bases and J by 2 bases, and 15 bases separated the two germline ends. The CDR3 loop reads CASSIDGVPTDTQYF. In nucleotides, the CDR3 is TGTGCCAGCAGCATCGACGGGGTACCCACAGATACGCAGTATTTT.

The chain employs TRBV6-1 and TRBJ1-1; the D is unclear. Germline loops: CDR1 MNHNS, CDR2 SASEGT. This CDR3 has 13 residues. Deletions cut 3 bases from V and 4 bases from J, with 9 bases between. The CDR3 DNA is TGTGCCAGCAGTGACGGAGAGAGCACTGAAGCTTTCTTT. This translates into CASSDGESTEAFF.